The following is a TCR beta chain sequence with its context. This record comes from a study of blood T cell repertoires in COVID-19. J lost 4 bases, V lost 6 bases, and 4 bases had no gene match. Germline loops: CDR1 LNHDA, CDR2 SQIVND (reference sequence). The CDR3 is 14 amino acids. Original processing notes: Counts of nucleated cells, estimated from reference gene primer amplification, were obtained. Clones were read by immunoSEQ multiplex PCR, and TCRdb kept only the in-frame ones, dropping some. For V, J and clone size, that table is used; D and trimming come from the DNA. The sample has fewer than 200,000 clones, about four fifths seen once.

The material sequenced was peripheral blood. V is TRBV19 and J is TRBJ2-1; 9 nucleotides agree with TRBD2. This sequence originates from a woman aged 60 to 75 with COVID-19, enrolled during active disease. CDR3 loop: CASRISGGYNEQFF. CDR3 nucleotide sequence: TGTGCCAGTAGAATTAGCGGGGGTTACAATGAGCAGTTCTTC.